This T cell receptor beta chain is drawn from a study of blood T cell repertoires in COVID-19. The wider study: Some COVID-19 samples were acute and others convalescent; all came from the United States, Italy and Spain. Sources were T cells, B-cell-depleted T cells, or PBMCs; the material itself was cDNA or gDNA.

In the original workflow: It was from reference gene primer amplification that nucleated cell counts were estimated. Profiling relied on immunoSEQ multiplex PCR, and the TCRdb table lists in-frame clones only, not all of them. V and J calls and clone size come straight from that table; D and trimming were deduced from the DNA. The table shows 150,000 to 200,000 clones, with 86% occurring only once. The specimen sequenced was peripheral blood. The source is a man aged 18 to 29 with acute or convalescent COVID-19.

CDR3 sequence (DNA): TGTGCCAGCAGACAGGACAGGGGGCCGACCGGGGAGCTGTTTTTT. As protein: CASRQDRGPTGELFF. This chain uses TRBV7-2 with TRBJ2-2; the match to TRBD1 covers 11 bases. The CDR3 totals 15 residues. With V trimmed by 6 bases and J by 5 bases, 5 bases remained unmatched. Germline CDR1 reads SGHTA; CDR2 reads FQGNSA.